This T cell receptor beta chain was documented in a study of OX40 agonist ivuxolimab in advanced cancers. Across the whole study: Aged 23 to 79 with a mean of 60 years, they were almost 85% male.

The CDR3 spans 15 residues. Germline V CDR1 and CDR2: SEHNR, FQNEAQ (reference sequence). Trimming cost V 3 bases and J 5 bases, with 15 bases left between them. Produced via immunoSEQ multiplex PCR; TCRdb's table is partial and in-frame only. The sample holds nearly 65,000 clones; around 93% are singletons and the top ten take approximately 3.9%. Here the sequenced sample was CD4+ or CD8+ T cells sorted from blood, taken in a trial of the OX40 agonist ivuxolimab. This clonotype was sampled from an adult with an advanced solid tumor such as melanoma, head and neck, liver or kidney cancer. The gene calls are TRBV7-9 and TRBJ2-3, with D possibly being TRBD2 (5 bases). CDR3 residues: CASSFDVARGDTQYF. The DNA for the CDR3 is TGTGCCAGCAGCTTTGACGTGGCCCGGGGAGATACGCAGTATTTT.